This T cell receptor beta chain is from a study of cytomegalovirus exposure and HLA in healthy donors. Study information: Of the donors genotyped, several hundred in all, 80% to 85% fell in the Caucasian-associated ancestry cluster.

General observations from the study: Some highly shared sequence variants likely arose as a pipeline artifact.

PCR involved 60 Vbeta and 13 Jbeta primers. Here immunoSEQ multiplex PCR was the method, and the copy in TCRdb shows in-frame clones only, minus some. This sample has under 70,000 clones, with approximately 63% found just once. This clone turned up a few times. Its antigen is unknown. Deletions cut 7 bases from V and 6 bases from J, with 15 bases between. The length of the CDR3 is 14 residues. Germline V gene data show CDR1 as MNHNS and CDR2 as SASEGT. This chain links TRBV6-1 with TRBJ2-2, with a weak D call TRBD1 (7 bases). This receptor was obtained from a woman between 55 and 75 years old in good health and CMV-seropositive. Sequencing was performed on PBMCs. The CDR3 protein is CASNRQGGAGELFF. The CDR3 DNA sequence: TGTGCCAGCAATCGACAGGGCGGGGCCGGGGAGCTGTTTTTT.